One sample yielded the 19 T cell receptor beta chains listed below, sequenced in a study of T cell responses to AZD1222 COVID-19 vaccine. The table came from immunoSEQ multiplex PCR; TCRdb's copy has only in-frame clones and leaves some out. The sample yields about 150,000 clones, around 91% seen once. The specimen was peripheral blood, collected on day 0 of AZD1222 vaccination. The receptor source for this set is an adult in good health.

The chain carries TRBV4-3 and TRBJ1-2, with TRBD1 matching 9 bases. CDR3 length equals 13 residues. The V gene end was trimmed by 4 bases and the J gene end by 5 bases; junction bases not matched to a gene: 2. Germline CDR1 reads LGHNA; CDR2 reads YSLEER. The CDR3 DNA reads as TGCGCCAGCAGCCGAGGACAGGGGTATGGCTACACCTTC. Encoded protein: CASSRGQGYGYTF.

The CDR3 here is CASSLVRGDRRSLNEQYF. The DNA of the CDR3 is TGTGCCAGCAGCTTAGTGAGAGGTGACAGGAGAAGCTTGAACGAGCAGTACTTC. The chain recombines TRBV11-2 with TRBJ2-7; a possible D gene is TRBD1 (6 bases). The CDR3 has 18 residues. Trimming took off 1 base at V and 5 bases at J, with 24 bases between the two ends. Germline V gene data show CDR1 as SGHAT and CDR2 as FQNNGV.

The chain carries TRBV6-5 and TRBJ2-5, with TRBD2 matching over 7 bases. Per the germline V gene, CDR1 is MNHEY and CDR2 is SVGAGI. This CDR3 contains 13 residues. J was trimmed by 5 bases and V by 6 bases; bases with no gene match: 6. In DNA form, the CDR3 reads TGTGCCAGCAGCCCGAGCGGGGAGGAGACCCAGTACTTC. Translated, it gives CASSPSGEETQYF.

V usage is TRBV2 and J usage is TRBJ2-1; possible D gene TRBD2, 6 bases. Trimming removed 5 bases at V and 8 bases at J, with 16 bases between. Per germline, CDR1 SNHLY and CDR2 FYNNEI. The CDR3 loop spans 14 amino acids. The CDR3 spells CASSTTSNIDEQFF. The CDR3 coding sequence is TGTGCCAGCAGTACGACTAGTAACATCGATGAGCAGTTCTTC.

V usage is TRBV7-9 and J usage is TRBJ1-1, with D unresolved. V was trimmed by 4 bases and J by 5 bases, leaving 5 bases between them. CDR1 and CDR2 from the germline V gene are SEHNR and FQNEAQ (reference sequence). The CDR3 spans 11 residues. The CDR3 DNA reads TGTGCCAGCAGCTATATGACTGAAGCTTTCTTT. Protein product: CASSYMTEAFF. Together with reference TRBV7-9 and TRBJ1-1, the CDR3 gives the full variable domain: DTGVSQNPRHKITKRGQNVTFRCDPISEHNRLYWYRQTLGQGPEFLTYFQNEAQLEKSRLLSDRFSAERPKGSFSTLEIQRTEQGDSAMYLCASSYMTEAFFGQGTRLTVV.

The V call is TRBV2, the J call TRBJ2-1; TRBD2 aligns across 7 bases. The germline V gene has CDR1 SNHLY and CDR2 FYNNEI. The V segment lost 3 bases and the J segment 3 bases; nucleotides outside the gene matches: 5. The CDR3 extends over 15 amino acids. CDR3 amino acids: CASSDASGLYNEQFF. The CDR3 DNA sequence: TGTGCCAGCAGTGATGCTAGCGGCCTCTACAATGAGCAGTTCTTC.

This chain connects TRBV7-9 to TRBJ2-3; perhaps TRBD2 as D (5 bases). CDR3 length: 15 residues. Germline V gene lookup returns CDR1 SEHNR and CDR2 FQNEAQ (reference sequence). The ends were cut back, 2 bases at V and 4 bases at J, with 13 bases in the middle. CDR3 sequence reads: CASSLRFSAADTQYF. CDR3 nucleotides: TGTGCCAGCAGCTTACGGTTTAGCGCGGCAGATACGCAGTATTTT. Full variable domain (missing parts from reference TRBV7-9 and TRBJ2-3): DTGVSQNPRHKITKRGQNVTFRCDPISEHNRLYWYRQTLGQGPEFLTYFQNEAQLEKSRLLSDRFSAERPKGSFSTLEIQRTEQGDSAMYLCASSLRFSAADTQYFGPGTRLTVL.

In its sample, this clone was seen once. This rearrangement joins TRBV28 to TRBJ1-4; tentatively, D is TRBD1 (5 bases). V lost 5 bases and J 5 bases, leaving 15 bases between the germline ends. Germline lookup yields CDR1 MDHEN and CDR2 SYDVKM. The CDR3 has 15 residues. CDR3: CASSPFGTGNEKLFF. As DNA, the CDR3 is TGTGCCAGCAGTCCTTTCGGGACGGGAAATGAAAAACTGTTTTTT.

The count of this clone is one. The chain combines TRBV7-9 with TRBJ1-2; 7 bases match TRBD1. Germline V gene sequence: CDR1 SEHNR, CDR2 FQNEAQ (reference sequence). The CDR3 extends over 13 amino acids. V was pared by 5 bases and J by 8 bases, with 8 bases of the junction left unmatched. The CDR3 region is CASSRDRVGGYTF. The CDR3 nucleotides read TGTGCCAGCAGCCGAGACAGGGTCGGGGGCTACACCTTC.

This clone was recorded once. This chain connects TRBV19 to TRBJ2-1, with TRBD2 matching over 9 bases. Germline lookup yields CDR1 LNHDA and CDR2 SQIVND (reference sequence). The CDR3 is 15 residues long. Trimming at V came to 3 bases and at J to 12 bases, leaving 12 bases not matched to a gene. CDR3 sequence reads: CASSIGLAGFGWQFF. The CDR3 DNA reads as TGTGCCAGTAGTATCGGGCTAGCGGGATTCGGGTGGCAGTTCTTC.

This rearrangement joins TRBV6-5 to TRBJ2-7; 12 bases map to TRBD1. Per the germline V gene, CDR1 is MNHEY and CDR2 is SVGAGI. The CDR3 is made up of 15 amino acids. After removal of 0 bases from V and 5 bases from J, the junction contained 2 bases not matched to a gene. The DNA of the CDR3 is TGTGCCAGCAGTTACTCGGGACAGGGGGCGAACGAGCAGTACTTC. Amino acid sequence: CASSYSGQGANEQYF.

The chain is built from TRBV19 and TRBJ1-1; D possibly corresponds to TRBD1 (6 bases). Looked up from germline, CDR1 is LNHDA and CDR2 is SQIVND (reference sequence). Trimming pared 5 bases from V and 2 bases from J, leaving 12 bases between. This CDR3 contains 14 residues. The CDR3, as DNA: TGTGCCAGTAGTGGCAGGGGTAATAACACTGAAGCTTTCTTT. It specifies CASSGRGNNTEAFF. Combining the CDR3 with reference TRBV19 and TRBJ1-1 gives the whole variable domain DGGITQSPKYLFRKEGQNVTLSCEQNLNHDAMYWYRQDPGQGLRLIYYSQIVNDFQKGDIAEGYSVSREKKESFPLTVTSAQKNPTAFYLCASSGRGNNTEAFFGQGTRLTVV.

The chain joins TRBV5-4 to TRBJ1-3; 7 positions match TRBD1. Germline trimming cut 4 bases from V and 5 bases from J; bases unmatched to any gene: 9. This CDR3 contains 15 residues. Germline assignment: CDR1 SGHNT and CDR2 YYREEE (reference sequence). CDR3 amino acids: CASSLGGPPRNTIYF. CDR3 coding DNA: TGTGCCAGCAGCCTAGGGGGCCCACCCCGAAACACCATATATTTT.

This sequence joins TRBV4-3 and TRBJ2-3; no firm D call. V lost 0 bases and J 3 bases, leaving 4 bases between the germline ends. There are 13 residues in the CDR3. Germline CDR1 reads LGHNA; CDR2 reads YSLEER. The CDR3 is CASSQDRTDTQYF. The CDR3 nucleotides are TGCGCCAGCAGCCAAGATCGGACAGATACGCAGTATTTT.

This clone was counted a few times. The V gene is TRBV4-1, the J gene TRBJ1-5, with D unresolved. The V end lost 0 bases, the J end lost 4 bases, and 7 bases lay between the germline ends. CDR3 length: 14 residues. Germline V gene sequence: CDR1 MGHRA, CDR2 YSYEKL. In DNA, the CDR3 is TGCGCCAGCAGCCAAGATGGGGTAAATCAGCCCCAGCATTTT. Encoded protein: CASSQDGVNQPQHF.

This chain uses TRBV14 with TRBJ2-7, with TRBD2 matching over 10 bases. The V gene end was trimmed by 4 bases and the J gene end by 4 bases; junction bases not matched to a gene: 13. This CDR3 has 17 residues. In germline, CDR1 is SGHDN, CDR2 FVKESK. Here the CDR3 reads CASSPIYTLAGDYEQYF. CDR3 sequence (DNA): TGTGCCAGCAGCCCTATCTACACCCTAGCGGGAGATTACGAGCAGTACTTC.

The chain is built from TRBV12-3 or TRBV12-4 and TRBJ1-1; 7 bases are a match to TRBD1. V lost 4 bases and J lost 7; bases outside the gene matches: 3. The CDR3 length is 12 residues. The CDR3 nucleotides are TGTGCCAGCAGTTATGGGACAGATGAAGCTTTCTTT. Its translation is CASSYGTDEAFF.

The chain has TRBV28 and TRBJ2-2; 7 bases agree with TRBD2. The CDR3 runs to 15 residues. After removal of 4 bases from V and 6 bases from J, the junction contained 8 bases not matched to a gene. Germline lookup yields CDR1 MDHEN and CDR2 SYDVKM. CDR3 sequence: CASSSPLTSSGELFF. The CDR3, as DNA: TGTGCCAGCAGTTCACCGTTGACTAGCTCCGGGGAGCTGTTTTTT.

The CDR3 here is CASSPRQGRTEAFF. The CDR3 DNA reads TGTGCCAGCAGCCCGAGGCAGGGAAGGACTGAAGCTTTCTTT. The chain uses TRBV7-3 and TRBJ1-1, with a tentative D call TRBD1 (5 bases). The CDR3 consists of 14 residues. Trimming removed 5 bases at V and 5 bases at J, with 15 bases between. Germline lookup yields CDR1 SGHTA and CDR2 FQGTGA.